The clone carrying this TCR beta chain turned up a few times. Its antigen is not known. This entry belongs to a study of T cell repertoires in cytomegalovirus infection. Study in general: Indicated by public TCR beta signatures were CMV infection and matching HLA type. General observations from the study: The cumulative frequency of public TCR beta families identified carriers of CMV plus the relevant HLA. HLA-C-restricted, CMV-specific TCR beta clonotypes were dominant ex vivo.

TCRdb passed the reads through MiXCR, listing each CDR3 protein once. Altogether under 250,000 distinct CDR3 sequences are present, 9% to 15% being singletons, with the ten largest covering 1.5% to 2%. The CDR3 has 15 amino acids. Trimming took 1 base from V and 2 from J, leaving 12 bases between them. Germline CDR1 reads LGHNA; CDR2 reads YSLEER. This chain joins TRBV4-3 and TRBJ2-7; D is possibly TRBD2 (5 bases). Sequences were obtained from PBMCs. The receptor was isolated from a human donor in good health (CMV status not recorded). Some clones in this sample may be carry-over from other donors' samples. The CDR3 DNA follows: TGCGCCAGCAGCCAAGTCAGAGGGATGACCTACGAGCAGTACTTC. This encodes CASSQVRGMTYEQYF.